This T cell receptor beta chain derives from a study of blood T cells in healthy people across ages. Together with a sample-barcoded 5' primer, a J-beta primer mix was included in a second PCR lasting about 7 to 12 cycles. Via MiXCR, TCRdb re-called the 5' RACE reads, giving one row per CDR3 protein. Found here are roughly 1 million distinct CDR3 sequences, less than 25% of them singletons; the top ten hold approximately 0.75%. The total RNA that was extracted per sample amounted to at least 5.5 micrograms. The sample also formed part of further work on T cells of mothers and their children.

Sequencing was performed on blood. The sequence came from a girl aged 2-10 years in good health.

The DNA of the CDR3 is TGCAGCGTTCGACATGAAGAGGAGACCCAGTACTTC. This translates into CSVRHEEETQYF. The chain joins TRBV29-1 to TRBJ2-5; D gene unclear. V gave up 5 bases and J gave up 5 bases, with 12 bases separating them. Germline V gene lookup returns CDR1 SQVTM and CDR2 ANQGSEA. The CDR3 runs 12 residues.